These 13 T cell receptor beta chains were all obtained from the same sample, sequenced in a study of identifying expanded T cells in peripheral blood. Using immunoSEQ multiplex PCR, the repertoire was profiled, and TCRdb retains in-frame clones only, with some absent. The data hold roughly 63,000 clones, with about four fifths observed a single time. The sequenced sample consisted of blood. These receptors were taken from a person between 18 and 75 years old in good health.

This sequence joins TRBV18 and TRBJ2-7, with D perhaps assigned TRBD1 or TRBD2 (5 bases each). The V end was cut by 3 bases, the J end by 3 bases, with 12 bases between. This CDR3 is built from 14 residues. The germline gives CDR1 KGHSH, CDR2 LQKENI. CDR3 in DNA: TGTGCCAGCTCACCGTTCAGGGAGCTCTACGAGCAGTACTTC. This gives the protein CASSPFRELYEQYF.

The V gene is TRBV19, the J gene TRBJ1-1; weak D call: TRBD1 (6 bases). V lost 4 bases and J lost 2, with 11 bases in between. The CDR3 has 14 residues. Germline lookup yields CDR1 LNHDA and CDR2 SQIVND (reference sequence). The CDR3 DNA reads as TGTGCCAGTAGTAAGACAGGAATAAACACTGAAGCTTTCTTT. Protein product: CASSKTGINTEAFF.

The chain couples TRBV7-9 to TRBJ1-1, with D possibly matching TRBD1 (5 bases). Per germline, CDR1 SEHNR and CDR2 FQNEAQ (reference sequence). The V gene lost 6 bases and the J gene lost 0 bases, with 17 bases spanning the gap. The CDR3 is 16 amino acids. In nucleotides, the CDR3 is TGTGCCAGCAGTCCGGTTTGGGGGGGTATGAACACTGAAGCTTTCTTT. It encodes CASSPVWGGMNTEAFF.

The chain recombines TRBV19 with TRBJ2-2; no clear D gene. V lost 3 bases, J lost 6 bases, and 8 bases lay in between. The CDR3 consists of 13 residues. Germline assignment: CDR1 LNHDA and CDR2 SQIVND (reference sequence). The CDR3 DNA is TGTGCCAGTAGTATTGAAGACTCCGGGGAGCTGTTTTTT. This translates into CASSIEDSGELFF.

The rearrangement uses TRBV12-5 and TRBJ1-5; D is possibly TRBD1 (6 bases). The CDR3 length is 13 residues. Germline-derived CDR1 and CDR2 are LGHNT and FRNRAP. Trimming stripped 7 bases from V and 3 bases from J, with 10 bases between. CDR3: CASVGGHNQPQHF. As DNA, the CDR3 is TGTGCTAGTGTAGGGGGGCACAATCAGCCCCAGCATTTT.

The chain is built from TRBV18 and TRBJ2-2, with D unresolved. V was clipped by 4 bases and J by 5 bases, with 8 bases between them. Germline values: CDR1 KGHSH, CDR2 LQKENI. The CDR3 is 13 amino acids. The CDR3 DNA follows: TGTGCCAGCTCACACGGTCTTACCGGGGAGCTGTTTTTT. It codes for CASSHGLTGELFF.

This chain uses TRBV27 with TRBJ1-1; the D is unclear. The CDR3 runs to 14 residues. V lost 3 bases, J lost 0 bases, and 8 bases lay in between. Germline V lookup: CDR1 MNHEY, CDR2 SMNVEV (reference sequence). The CDR3 sequence: CASSLESMNTEAFF. The CDR3, as DNA: TGTGCCAGCAGTTTGGAGTCCATGAACACTGAAGCTTTCTTT.

This chain joins TRBV30 and TRBJ1-6, with D maybe TRBD1 (6 bases). The CDR3 is 13 residues long. Germline assignment: CDR1 GTSNPN and CDR2 SVGIG (reference sequence). V was pared by 6 bases and J by 13 bases, with 19 bases between. The CDR3 loop reads CACPGQEGFPLHF. The CDR3 DNA is TGTGCCTGTCCGGGACAAGAGGGTTTTCCCCTCCACTTT.

This chain uses TRBV6-6 with TRBJ2-2, with 7 bases identical to TRBD1. V lost 6 bases to trimming and J lost 2 bases; unmatched junction nucleotides: 6. The germline CDR1 and CDR2 sequences are MNHNY and SVGAGI (reference sequence). CDR3 length: 15 residues. The CDR3: CASRGTATNTGELFF. The CDR3 DNA reads as TGTGCCAGCAGGGGGACAGCCACTAACACCGGGGAGCTGTTTTTT.

The rearrangement links TRBV2 to TRBJ2-5; D possibly corresponds to TRBD1 (6 bases). This CDR3 is 13 amino acids long. The germline gives CDR1 SNHLY, CDR2 FYNNEI. The V and J ends lost 4 bases and 1 base respectively, with 7 bases between them. This chain's CDR3 is CASSGDTQETQYF. In DNA form, the CDR3 reads TGTGCCAGCAGTGGGGACACCCAAGAGACCCAGTACTTC.

The rearrangement links TRBV18 to TRBJ1-4, with D maybe TRBD1 (5 bases). V gave up 6 bases and J gave up 3 bases, with 11 bases separating them. Germline CDR1 KGHSH, CDR2 LQKENI. This CDR3 spans 14 amino acids. CDR3 bases: TGTGCCAGCTCGGGGGAGGTTGCTAATGAAAAACTGTTTTTT. It yields the protein CASSGEVANEKLFF. The whole variable domain, filled in from reference TRBV18 and TRBJ1-4, reads NAGVMQNPRHLVRRRGQEARLRCSPMKGHSHVYWYRQLPEEGLKFMVYLQKENIIDESGMPKERFSAEFPKEGPSILRIQQVVRGDSAAYFCASSGEVANEKLFFGSGTQLSVL.

This clone was seen a single time. The chain joins TRBV27 to TRBJ1-2; D is unresolved. Germline V gene lookup returns CDR1 MNHEY and CDR2 SMNVEV (reference sequence). CDR3 length: 15 residues. Trimming removed 5 bases from V and 0 bases from J, with 13 bases in between. CDR3 sequence reads: CASSPSGGSNYGYTF. CDR3 nucleotide sequence: TGTGCCAGCAGTCCGTCGGGCGGTTCTAACTATGGCTACACCTTC.

This clone was recorded once. J is TRBJ2-7 and V is TRBV21-1; the table's D gene call, TRBD1, was not cross checked with the DNA. TRBV21-1 is deemed a pseudogene. This CDR3 has 16 residues. The CDR3 region is CASSKGTGFFVLKQYF. As DNA, the CDR3 is TGTGCCAGCAGCAAAGGAACAGGGTTTTTTGTTTTGAAGCAGTACTTC.